These 28 T cell receptor gamma chains came from one sample sequenced in a study of gamma-delta T cells after stem cell transplantation. TCRdb ran CATT on the RT-PCR reads. The data hold about 3,500 gamma-chain clones, with under 5% observed a single time. Input material: gamma-delta T cells. These receptor sequences come from a human donor. It is not recorded whose cells these are; they may come from a transplant donor.

This clone was seen a few times. The chain combines TRGV9 with TRGJP. V dropped 2 bases and J dropped 7; count of bases not matched to a gene: 8. The CDR3 has 17 amino acids. Germline CDR1 is GITISATS and CDR2 is ISYDGTV (reference sequence). CDR3: CALWEDRRELGKKIKVF. The CDR3 DNA is TGTGCCTTGTGGGAGGACCGCAGGGAGTTGGGCAAAAAAATCAAGGTATTT.

This clone was observed a handful of times. The chain carries TRGV9 and TRGJP. The CDR3 length is 16 residues. Germline lookup yields CDR1 GITISATS and CDR2 ISYDGTV (reference sequence). V gave up 5 bases and J gave up 9 bases; unmatched junction bases: 10. CDR3 nucleotides: TGTGCCTTGTGGGTTCCCGGTGGGTTGGGCAAAAAAATCAAGGTATTT. It translates to CALWVPGGLGKKIKVF.

This clone was seen a handful of times. The chain links TRGV9 to TRGJP. With V trimmed by 2 bases and J by 3 bases, 4 bases remained unmatched. Germline CDR1 is GITISATS and CDR2 is ISYDGTV (reference sequence). There are 17 residues in the CDR3. The CDR3 here is CALWEDPQELGKKIKVF. CDR3 DNA: TGTGCCTTGTGGGAGGATCCGCAAGAGTTGGGCAAAAAAATCAAGGTATTT.

By proportion, this clone is medium-sized. J is TRGJ1 or TRGJ2 and V is TRGV8. Germline V gives CDR1 VENAVY, CDR2 YDSYNSRV. Trimming removed 9 bases from V and 0 bases from J; junction bases left unmatched: 2. This CDR3 has 11 amino acids. The CDR3 DNA is TGTGCCACCAGGAATTATTATAAGAAACTCTTT. Encoded protein: CATRNYYKKLF.

A note on this clone: Given a far larger clone just one base away, this is likely a sequencing read error. This specimen includes other DNA sequences encoding the same CDR3. The chain recombines TRGV9 with TRGJP. Germline V gene sequence: CDR1 GITISATS, CDR2 ISYDGTV (reference sequence). J was trimmed by 8 bases and V by 4 bases; bases with no gene match: 8. There are 16 residues in the CDR3. DNA for the CDR3: TGTGCCTTGTGGGAAGCCTTCCAGTTGGGCAAAAAAATCAAGGTATTT. Amino acid sequence: CALWEAFQLGKKIKVF.

The sample holds a few counts of this clone. One end of the junction varies from germline; a read error may be responsible. The sample holds other DNA sequences that translate to the same CDR3. The V call is TRGV9, the J call TRGJP. CDR3 length: 18 residues. Germline lookup yields CDR1 GITISATS and CDR2 ISYDGTV (reference sequence). CDR3 DNA sequence: TGTGCCTTGTGGGAGGTGCGGGGGCAAGAGTTGGGAAAAAAAATCAAGGTATTT. It specifies CALWEVRGQELGKKIKVF.

This clone was counted between two and nine times. The chain recombines TRGV9 with TRGJP. CDR3 length equals 15 residues. Germline values: CDR1 GITISATS, CDR2 ISYDGTV (reference sequence). With V trimmed by 5 bases and J by 7 bases, 5 bases remained unmatched. The CDR3 nucleotides read TGTGCCTTGTGGGCCTTTGAGTTGGGCAAAAAAATCAAGGTATTT. This sequence encodes CALWAFELGKKIKVF.

This clone is labeled medium-sized (0.01 to 0.1%). The same CDR3 also results from other DNA sequences found in this sample. The J gene is TRGJ1 or TRGJ2, the V gene TRGV9. CDR1 is GITISATS and CDR2 is ISYDGTV in the germline V gene (reference sequence). Trimming at V came to 2 bases and at J to 10 bases, leaving 5 bases not matched to a gene. The CDR3 covers 11 residues. Here the CDR3 reads CALWEGGKKLF. CDR3 DNA: TGTGCCTTGTGGGAGGGGGGAAAGAAACTCTTT.

Remarks on this clone: TCRdb's entry gives the protein of a much larger clone, which mismatches this DNA's translation at residue 10, likely from a read error; the protein reported here is translated from the DNA. The chain combines TRGV9 with TRGJP. The CDR3 is 16 residues long. Germline CDR1 GITISATS, CDR2 ISYDGTV (reference sequence). CDR3 DNA sequence: TGTGCCTTGTGGGAGGTGCGGGAGTTGGACAAAAAAATCAAGGTATTT. It is translated as CALWEVRELDKKIKVF.

The chain combines TRGV9 with TRGJP. The CDR3 loop spans 17 amino acids. V lost 2 bases and J lost 4; bases outside the gene matches: 5. The germline V gene encodes CDR1 GITISATS and CDR2 ISYDGTV (reference sequence). CDR3 in amino acids: CALWEAQQELGKKIKVF. As DNA, the CDR3 is TGTGCCTTGTGGGAGGCTCAACAAGAGTTGGGCAAAAAAATCAAGGTATTT.

This clone is classed as medium-sized (0.01 to 0.1%). The rearrangement links TRGV2 to TRGJP2. The junction had 9 bases not matched to a gene; V was cut back by 0 bases and J by 5 bases. The CDR3 has 16 amino acids. CDR1 EGSNGY and CDR2 YDSYNSKV come from the germline V gene. The CDR3 sequence is CATWDGLCWSDWIKTF. In nucleotides, the CDR3 is TGTGCCACCTGGGACGGGCTATGTTGGAGTGATTGGATCAAGACGTTT.

The sample holds a few counts of this clone. The chain joins TRGV9 to TRGJP. Germline V gene sequence: CDR1 GITISATS, CDR2 ISYDGTV (reference sequence). This CDR3 is 16 amino acids long. Trimming took 1 base from V and 10 from J; bases not matched to a gene: 7. The CDR3 DNA reads as TGTGCCTTGTGGGAGGTCCGATCTTTGGGCAAAAAAATCAAGGTATTT. Its protein product is CALWEVRSLGKKIKVF.

This clone is judged medium-sized (0.01 to 0.1%). The chain joins TRGV2 to TRGJP2. Germline V gene lookup returns CDR1 EGSNGY and CDR2 YDSYNSKV. The CDR3 spans 16 residues. The ends lost 0 bases at V and 3 bases at J; junction bases unmatched: 7. As DNA, the CDR3 is TGTGCCACCTGGGACGGGCGCCAAGGTAGTGATTGGATCAAGACGTTT. This codes for CATWDGRQGSDWIKTF.

In its sample, this clone was seen a few times. Within the sample, other DNA sequences also encode this same CDR3. This chain connects TRGV9 to TRGJP. Germline V lookup: CDR1 GITISATS, CDR2 ISYDGTV (reference sequence). The CDR3 runs 16 residues. V shed 0 bases and J 9 bases; nucleotides not matched to a gene: 5. CDR3 sequence (DNA): TGTGCCTTGTGGGAGGTGGGGAGGTTGGGCAAAAAAATCAAGGTATTT. Translation gives CALWEVGRLGKKIKVF.

Only a few counts were recorded for this clone. V gene TRGV4 combines with J gene TRGJ1 or TRGJ2. The CDR3 is 14 residues long. V shed 2 bases and J 3 bases; nucleotides not matched to a gene: 7. CDR1 is EGSTGY and CDR2 is YDSYTSSV in the germline V gene. In DNA form, the CDR3 reads TGTGCCACCTGGGATGTCCCAATTTATTATAAGAAACTCTTT. This gives the protein CATWDVPIYYKKLF.

The chain employs TRGV9 and TRGJP. The CDR3 covers 17 residues. Unmatched junction bases numbered 6, after V lost 0 bases and J lost 7 bases. Germline V gene sequence: CDR1 GITISATS, CDR2 ISYDGTV (reference sequence). The CDR3 region has the DNA TGTGCCTTGTGGGAGGTGGACGGGGAGTTGGGCAAAAAAATCAAGGTATTT. This gives the protein CALWEVDGELGKKIKVF.

This clone is medium-sized. The same CDR3 arises from other DNA sequences in this sample as well. The chain couples TRGV8 to TRGJP1. Trimming at V came to 10 bases and at J to 0 bases, leaving 5 bases not matched to a gene. Germline values: CDR1 VENAVY, CDR2 YDSYNSRV. The CDR3 is 13 amino acids. The CDR3 bases are TGTGCCACTCAGGATACCACTGGTTGGTTCAAGATATTT. It encodes CATQDTTGWFKIF.

This clone counts as medium-sized. This CDR3 is also generated by other DNA sequences in the sample. This CDR3 is CALWEVIELGKKIKVF. In nucleotides, the CDR3 is TGTGCCTTGTGGGAGGTTATTGAGTTGGGCAAAAAAATCAAGGTATTT. The rearrangement links TRGV9 to TRGJP. Trimming removed 1 base from V and 7 bases from J; junction bases left unmatched: 4. From germline, CDR1 is GITISATS and CDR2 ISYDGTV (reference sequence). CDR3 length equals 16 residues.

This clone has only a few counts. A far larger clone is just one base off, so this is likely a read error. The CDR3 spells CATWDRQYKKLF. CDR3 DNA: TGTGCCACCTGGGACAGGCAGTATAAGAAACTCTTT. The chain is built from TRGV3 and TRGJ1 or TRGJ2. The CDR3 is 12 residues long. Germline V CDR1 and CDR2: VTNTFY, YDVSTARD (reference sequence). Losses at the gene ends were 0 bases for V and 7 bases for J; bases not matched to a gene: 3.

This clone showed up just a few times. The V and J genes are TRGV9 and TRGJP. CDR1 is GITISATS and CDR2 is ISYDGTV in the germline V gene (reference sequence). V was clipped by 3 bases and J by 10 bases; unmatched bases: 6. The length of the CDR3 is 15 residues. CDR3 coding DNA: TGTGCCTTGTGGGAGCCTGGCTTGGGCAAAAAAATCAAGGTATTT. Amino acids: CALWEPGLGKKIKVF.

The CDR3 region has the DNA TGTGCCTTGTGGGAGGTGCTTGGTAAGAAACTCTTT. Protein: CALWEVLGKKLF. The chain uses TRGV9 and TRGJ1 or TRGJ2. Germline lookup yields CDR1 GITISATS and CDR2 ISYDGTV (reference sequence). The length of the CDR3 is 12 residues. V trimming: 0 bases; J trimming: 9 bases; junction bases outside the gene matches: 5.

Worth noting for this clone: A read error may be the cause here, since a much bigger clone is one base away. Additional DNA sequences in this sample encode the identical CDR3. V and J are TRGV9 and TRGJP. The trim removed 0 bases at V and 6 bases at J, leaving 8 bases unmatched. Germline V gives CDR1 GITISATS, CDR2 ISYDGTV (reference sequence). The CDR3 is 18 residues long. For the CDR3, the DNA is TGTGCCTTGTGGGAGGTGCGGGGAGGAGAGTTGGGCAAAAAAATCAAGGTATTT. It encodes CALWEVRGGELGKKIKVF.

By sample fraction, this clone is large. V gene TRGV4 combines with J gene TRGJ1 or TRGJ2. V lost 9 bases and J lost 6; bases outside the gene matches: 5. The CDR3 loop spans 10 amino acids. Germline V lookup: CDR1 EGSTGY, CDR2 YDSYTSSV. In DNA form, the CDR3 reads TGTGCCACCGGGATTTATAAGAAACTCTTT. Protein sequence: CATGIYKKLF.

This clone was counted a few times. DNA of the CDR3: TGTGCCACCTGGGATGGGTTCGCAATTTATTATAAGAAACTCTTT. Translated: CATWDGFAIYYKKLF. V and J are TRGV4 and TRGJ1 or TRGJ2. Trimming at V came to 0 bases and at J to 3 bases, leaving 8 bases not matched to a gene. The CDR3 loop spans 15 amino acids. Germline V gene sequence: CDR1 EGSTGY, CDR2 YDSYTSSV.

This clone has a handful of counts. The rearrangement links TRGV9 to TRGJP. CDR1 is GITISATS, CDR2 ISYDGTV, per germline (reference sequence). V was pared by 3 bases and J by 4 bases, with 9 bases of the junction left unmatched. The CDR3 sequence is 18 residues long. The CDR3 region is CALWELPIQELGKKIKVF. CDR3 coding DNA: TGTGCCTTGTGGGAGCTGCCGATTCAAGAGTTGGGCAAAAAAATCAAGGTATTT.

About this clone: A single base separates this from a much larger clone, so it may be a read error. This chain uses TRGV9 with TRGJ1 or TRGJ2. Looked up from germline, CDR1 is GITISATS and CDR2 is ISYDGTV (reference sequence). This CDR3 has 11 residues. This CDR3 reads CTLWGPKGKLF. The DNA for the CDR3 is TGTACCTTGTGGGGGCCTAAGGGGAAACTCTTT.

This clone is medium-sized by share. This chain links TRGV9 with TRGJP. This CDR3 is 16 amino acids long. The germline CDR1 and CDR2 sequences are GITISATS and ISYDGTV (reference sequence). The junction had 10 bases not matched to a gene; V was cut back by 3 bases and J by 11 bases. CDR3: CALWEPKEVGKKIKVF. CDR3 DNA: TGTGCCTTGTGGGAGCCTAAGGAGGTGGGCAAAAAAATCAAGGTATTT.

This clone has more than one count but fewer than ten. The chain couples TRGV4 to TRGJ1 or TRGJ2. With 1 base clipped from V and 4 bases from J, the junction kept 4 bases outside the gene matches. The germline gives CDR1 EGSTGY, CDR2 YDSYTSSV. This CDR3 is built from 13 residues. The CDR3 here is CATWDGKYYKKLF. The CDR3 DNA reads TGTGCCACCTGGGATGGAAAATATTATAAGAAACTCTTT.